Listed below are T cell receptor beta chains from one sample, sequenced in a study of cytomegalovirus exposure and HLA in healthy donors. Clones were sequenced by immunoSEQ multiplex PCR, and TCRdb holds only the in-frame ones, with some missing. Seen here are some 170,000 clones, around 78% observed once, and the top ten hold approximately 1%. The sample consisted of PBMCs. These receptors came from a middle-aged woman in good health and CMV-seronegative. CDR3s include the opening cysteine and the closing phenylalanine or tryptophan. Fields, in order: J gene, CDR3 length, clone size, V gene, D gene, CDR3 DNA, CDR3 protein. D genes are given only for firm matches. Some rows mark clone size as missing; the rest say once, few, many or name a class of expanded clone.

>TRBJ1-5|17|NA|TRBV28|TRBD1
TGTGCCAGCACTCCGGGACAGGGTATCGACGGGCATCAGCCCCAGCATTTT
CASTPGQGIDGHQPQHF
>TRBJ2-2|16|NA|TRBV5-1|TRBD1
TGCGCCAGCAGCTTAGGGGACAGGGAGGACACCGGGGAGCTGTTTTTT
CASSLGDREDTGELFF
>TRBJ2-6|15|NA|TRBV27|TRBD1
TGTGCCAGCACCCCGGACAGGGCGGGGGCCAACGTCCTGACTTTC
CASTPDRAGANVLTF
>TRBJ2-1|15|NA|TRBV11-2|TRBD2
TGTGCCAGCAGCTGGACGGGAGGTTCGGGCAATGAGCAGTTCTTC
CASSWTGGSGNEQFF
>TRBJ1-5|14|NA|TRBV27|NA
TGTGCCAGCAGTCCCCAGATGAGCAATCAGCCCCAGCATTTT
CASSPQMSNQPQHF
>TRBJ2-5|16|NA|TRBV9|TRBD1
TGTGCCAGCAGCGTAGGGACAGGGGCCCCCCAAGAGACCCAGTACTTC
CASSVGTGAPQETQYF
>TRBJ1-1|13|NA|TRBV5-6|TRBD1
TGTGCCAGCAGCTTGGACAGGGGGCGAGGGGCTTTCTTT
CASSLDRGRGAFF
>TRBJ1-1|15|NA|TRBV5-1|NA
TGCGCCAGCCGAAGGACAGTCGCTGATGACACTGAAGCTTTCTTT
CASRRTVADDTEAFF
>TRBJ2-5|14|NA|TRBV30|TRBD2
TGTGCCTGGAGGGCAGCGGGGGCGAGGGAGACCCAGTACTTC
CAWRAAGARETQYF
>TRBJ2-5|15|few|TRBV6-1|NA
TGTGCCAGCAGTGAATTTAGTGGGAGAGGGGAGACCCAGTACTTC
CASSEFSGRGETQYF
>TRBJ2-6|16|once|TRBV9|NA
TGTGCCAGCAGCGATTCCGAGGCTAGAGGGGCCAACGTCCTGACTTTC
CASSDSEARGANVLTF
>TRBJ1-1|14|once|TRBV7-2|TRBD1
TGTGCCAGCAGCATTGGGACAGTGAACACTGAAGCTTTCTTT
CASSIGTVNTEAFF
>TRBJ2-1|17|once|TRBV5-1|TRBD2
TGCGCCAGCAGCTTAAGGGCTAGCGGGTCCTACTACAATGAGCAGTTCTTC
CASSLRASGSYYNEQFF
>TRBJ2-1|15|NA|TRBV7-3|TRBD1
TGTGCCAGCAGCACTGGACAGGGACACTACAATGAGCAGTTCTTC
CASSTGQGHYNEQFF
>TRBJ2-4|11|NA|TRBV19|NA
TGTGCCAGTAGTATCGAAAACATTCAGTACTTC
CASSIENIQYF
>TRBJ1-2|14|NA|TRBV19|NA
TGTGCCAGTACCAAAGAGAGACAGGCGCATGGCTACACCTTC
CASTKERQAHGYTF
>TRBJ2-3|14|NA|TRBV9|TRBD1
TGTGCCAGCAGCGACAGGGGGCGCTCGGATACGCAGTATTTT
CASSDRGRSDTQYF
>TRBJ2-7|14|NA|TRBV6-5|NA
TGTGCCAGCAGACCCTGGACAAACTCCTACGAGCAGTACTTC
CASRPWTNSYEQYF
>TRBJ2-3|14|few|TRBV9|NA
TGTGCCAGCAGCGTTCGGATAGCCCCAGATACGCAGTATTTT
CASSVRIAPDTQYF
>TRBJ1-1|14|NA|TRBV7-3|NA
TGTGCCAGCAGCCAAACACGGGGGAACACTGAAGCTTTCTTT
CASSQTRGNTEAFF
>TRBJ2-2|12|once|TRBV29-1|NA
TGCAGCGTTTTAGCCTTCGGCGGGGAGCTGTTTTTT
CSVLAFGGELFF
>TRBJ2-5|14|few|TRBV5-4|TRBD1
TGTGCCAGCAGCTTCAATGGACAGGGAGAGACCCAGTACTTC
CASSFNGQGETQYF
>TRBJ2-5|17|NA|TRBV29-1|TRBD1
TGCAGCGTTGAAAAAATGAGTGGGACAGGTCTCCGCGAGACCCAGTACTTC
CSVEKMSGTGLRETQYF
>TRBJ2-7|15|NA|TRBV9|TRBD2
TGTGCCAGCAGCGTGACTAGCGGGGACTCCTACGAGCAGTACTTC
CASSVTSGDSYEQYF
>TRBJ2-1|16|NA|TRBV2|TRBD2
TGTGCCAGCAGTGATATGGGGACTAACTCCTACAATGAGCAGTTCTTC
CASSDMGTNSYNEQFF
>TRBJ2-1|11|NA|TRBV30|TRBD2
TGTGCTACGGGAGGAGGCCATGAGCAGTTCTTC
CATGGGHEQFF
>TRBJ1-1|11|NA|TRBV7-9|NA
TGTGCCAGCGCACAAAACACTGAAGCTTTCTTT
CASAQNTEAFF
>TRBJ2-1|22|NA|TRBV7-6|NA
TGTGCCAGCAGCTTGAATCGGTGGAGGGACGGCAAGCGGGCGGGCTCCTACAATGAGCAGTTCTTC
CASSLNRWRDGKRAGSYNEQFF
>TRBJ2-7|14|NA|TRBV27|TRBD2
TGTGCCAGCAAACATGGACTAGCGGGAGACGAGCAGTACTTC
CASKHGLAGDEQYF